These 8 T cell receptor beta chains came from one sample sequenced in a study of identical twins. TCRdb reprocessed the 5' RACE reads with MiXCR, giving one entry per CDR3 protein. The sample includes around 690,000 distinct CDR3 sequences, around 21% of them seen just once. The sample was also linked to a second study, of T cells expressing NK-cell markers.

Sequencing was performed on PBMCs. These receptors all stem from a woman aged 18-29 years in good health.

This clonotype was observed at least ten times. CDR3 sequence: CASADRTRTYEQYF. The DNA of the CDR3 is TGTGCCAGCGCGGACAGGACGCGTACCTACGAGCAGTACTTC. The V call is TRBV3-1, the J call TRBJ2-7; 7 bases line up with TRBD1. The CDR3 totals 14 residues. J lost 2 bases, V lost 8 bases, and 9 bases had no gene match. The germline V gene encodes CDR1 LGHDT and CDR2 YNNKEL (reference sequence).

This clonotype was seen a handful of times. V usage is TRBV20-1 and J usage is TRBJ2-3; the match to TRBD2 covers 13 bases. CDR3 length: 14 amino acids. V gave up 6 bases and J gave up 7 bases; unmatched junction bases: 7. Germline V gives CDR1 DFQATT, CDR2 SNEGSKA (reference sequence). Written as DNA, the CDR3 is TGCAGTGCGACCGGGACTAGCGGGATACATACGCAGTATTTT. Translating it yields CSATGTSGIHTQYF.

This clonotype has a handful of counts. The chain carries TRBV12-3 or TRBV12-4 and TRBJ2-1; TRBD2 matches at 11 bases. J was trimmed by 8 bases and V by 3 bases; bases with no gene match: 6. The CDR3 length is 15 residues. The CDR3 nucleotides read TGTGCCAGCAGTTTCCTGACTAGCGGGGACTATGAGCAGTTCTTC. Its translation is CASSFLTSGDYEQFF.

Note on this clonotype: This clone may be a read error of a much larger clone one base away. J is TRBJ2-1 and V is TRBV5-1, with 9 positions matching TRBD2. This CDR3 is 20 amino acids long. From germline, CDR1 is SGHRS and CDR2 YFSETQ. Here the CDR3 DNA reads TGCGCCAACAGCTTGGCTGGCGGGGCTAGCGGGGCGCCCTCCTACAATGAGCAGTTCTTC. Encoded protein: CANSLAGGASGAPSYNEQFF.

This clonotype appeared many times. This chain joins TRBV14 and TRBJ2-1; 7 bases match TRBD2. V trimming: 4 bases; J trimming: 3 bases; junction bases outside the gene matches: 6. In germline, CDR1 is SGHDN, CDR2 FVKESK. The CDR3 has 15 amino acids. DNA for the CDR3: TGTGCCAGCAGCCTCGGAGCGGGAATCTACAATGAGCAGTTCTTC. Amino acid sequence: CASSLGAGIYNEQFF.

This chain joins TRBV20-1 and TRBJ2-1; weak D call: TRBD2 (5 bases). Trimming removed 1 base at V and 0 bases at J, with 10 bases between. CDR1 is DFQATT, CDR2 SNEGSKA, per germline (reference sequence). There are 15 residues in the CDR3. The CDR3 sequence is CSARVMGSSYNEQFF. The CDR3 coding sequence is TGCAGTGCTAGAGTAATGGGGAGCTCCTACAATGAGCAGTTCTTC.

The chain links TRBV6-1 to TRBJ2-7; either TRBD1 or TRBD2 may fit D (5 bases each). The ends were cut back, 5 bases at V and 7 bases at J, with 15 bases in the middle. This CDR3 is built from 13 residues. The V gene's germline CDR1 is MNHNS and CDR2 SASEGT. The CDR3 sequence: CASSKGPFREQYF. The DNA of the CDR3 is TGTGCCAGCAGTAAGGGACCTTTCCGGGAGCAGTACTTC.

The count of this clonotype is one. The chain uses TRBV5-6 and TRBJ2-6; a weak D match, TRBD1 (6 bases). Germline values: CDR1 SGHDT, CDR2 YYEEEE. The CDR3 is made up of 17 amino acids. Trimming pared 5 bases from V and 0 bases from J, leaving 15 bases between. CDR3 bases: TGTGCCAGCAGTTGGGGGCAGGCGCTCTCTGGGGCCAACGTCCTGACTTTC. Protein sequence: CASSWGQALSGANVLTF.